The 20 T cell receptor beta chains given below trace back to one sample, sequenced in a study of shared clonotypes between healthy human individuals. Clones were read by immunoSEQ multiplex PCR, and TCRdb kept only the in-frame ones, dropping some. The profile covers around 95,000 clones, with over 40% appearing a single time and roughly 16% taken by the ten largest. Sequencing was done on a sample of PBMCs. Receptors originate from a woman aged 40 to 50 in good health. Some clones in this sample may be carry-over from other donors' samples.

In its sample, this clone was seen a few times. This likely stems from a read error, as it lies one base from a far larger clone. The genes are TRBV19 and TRBJ1-5; D gene ambiguous. Deletions cut 9 bases from V and 6 bases from J, with 18 bases between. From germline, CDR1 is LNHDA and CDR2 SQIVND (reference sequence). This CDR3 has 14 residues. The CDR3 sequence: CASMRRGVGQPQHF. Here the CDR3 DNA reads TGTGCCAGCATGAGACGGGGAGTCGGTCAGCCCCAGCATTTT.

The V gene is TRBV7-9, the J gene TRBJ2-1, with D possibly being TRBD2 (5 bases). CDR3 length: 11 residues. Per the germline V gene, CDR1 is SEHNR and CDR2 is FQNEAQ (reference sequence). Trimming took off 5 bases at V and 13 bases at J, with 12 bases between the two ends. CDR3 DNA sequence: TGTGCCAGCAGCCCCGGACTGGGCCAGTTCTTC. It specifies CASSPGLGQFF.

The rearrangement uses TRBV30 and TRBJ2-5; possible D gene TRBD2, 6 bases. The J call is doubtful: the DNA matches TRBJ2-7 better. Germline CDR1 is GTSNPN and CDR2 is SVGIG (reference sequence). The CDR3 sequence is 14 residues long. As DNA, the CDR3 is TGTGCCTGGAGTGTAGGCGGGACCTCCTACGAGCAGTACTTC. This translates into CAWSVGGTSYEQYF.

V usage is TRBV28 and J usage is TRBJ2-1; D may be TRBD1 (5 bases). Trimming took 5 bases from V and 5 from J, leaving 13 bases between them. Looked up from germline, CDR1 is MDHEN and CDR2 is SYDVKM. CDR3 length equals 14 residues. CDR3 in DNA: TGTGCCAGCAGTGGGGCGTCTTGGAACAATGAGCAGTTCTTC. It is translated as CASSGASWNNEQFF.

This clone was picked up many times. The V call is TRBV28, the J call TRBJ1-5, with D unclear. The CDR3 extends over 14 amino acids. Per the germline V gene, CDR1 is MDHEN and CDR2 is SYDVKM. Trimming stripped 4 bases from V and 0 bases from J, with 7 bases between. CDR3 bases: TGTGCCAGCAGTTCCCGTTATAGCAATCAGCCCCAGCATTTT. Amino acids: CASSSRYSNQPQHF.

This clone has more than one count but fewer than ten. The V and J genes are TRBV9 and TRBJ2-7, with a weak D call TRBD1 (6 bases). CDR3 length equals 15 residues. Per germline, CDR1 SGDLS and CDR2 YYNGEE. Trimming took 0 bases from V and 3 from J, leaving 13 bases between them. The CDR3 DNA sequence: TGTGCCAGCAGCGTAGGAGGACAGCAAATCTACGAGCAGTACTTC. Protein product: CASSVGGQQIYEQYF.

This clone appeared a few times. V usage is TRBV6-1 and J usage is TRBJ2-1; 14 bases are shared with TRBD2. This CDR3 has 16 residues. V dropped 3 bases and J dropped 8; count of bases not matched to a gene: 6. Germline V lookup: CDR1 MNHNS, CDR2 SASEGT. CDR3 in DNA: TGTGCCAGCAGTGACGGGGGGACTAGCGGGAGCGATGAGCAGTTCTTC. Protein sequence: CASSDGGTSGSDEQFF.

This clone was detected ten times or more. This chain connects TRBV5-6 to TRBJ1-5, with 7 bases fitting TRBD1. Germline values: CDR1 SGHDT, CDR2 YYEEEE. V lost 5 bases, J lost 0 bases, and 11 bases stayed unmatched. This CDR3 has 17 amino acids. CDR3 in DNA: TGTGCCAGCAGGGAAAAACAGGGACAGTATAGCAATCAGCCCCAGCATTTT. Translation gives CASREKQGQYSNQPQHF.

V is TRBV5-1 and J is TRBJ2-5; 10 bases line up with TRBD2. Germline V gene sequence: CDR1 SGHRS, CDR2 YFSETQ. J was trimmed by 5 bases and V by 5 bases; bases with no gene match: 9. The CDR3 spans 15 residues. CDR3 sequence reads: CASRWSGRAVETQYF. CDR3 in DNA: TGCGCCAGCAGGTGGAGCGGGAGGGCCGTGGAGACCCAGTACTTC.

At least ten counts were recorded for this clone. The CDR3 DNA reads TGTGCCAGCAGTCCATCGGACAGGGAGTGGCAGCCCCAGCATTTT. It yields the protein CASSPSDREWQPQHF. V gene TRBV28 combines with J gene TRBJ1-5, with 8 bases lining up with TRBD1. Germline V gene sequence: CDR1 MDHEN, CDR2 SYDVKM. The V segment lost 5 bases and the J segment 7 bases; nucleotides outside the gene matches: 10. There are 15 residues in the CDR3.

With regard to this clone: Being one base from a much bigger clone, this may be a read error. The V call is TRBV30, the J call TRBJ2-6; a possible D gene is TRBD2 (6 bases). The CDR3 runs 14 residues. Germline V gene data show CDR1 as GTSNPN and CDR2 as SVGIG (reference sequence). The CDR3 region has the DNA TGTGCCTGGCGGGAGAGCTCTGGGGTCAACGTCCTGACTTTC. This sequence encodes CAWRESSGVNVLTF.

This clone was detected many times. This chain links TRBV2 with TRBJ2-1; tentatively, D is TRBD2 (6 bases). Germline V gene data show CDR1 as SNHLY and CDR2 as FYNNEI. The CDR3 has 13 residues. V lost 5 bases, J lost 7 bases, and 12 bases lay in between. CDR3 residues: CASSSGLLNEQFF. For the CDR3, the DNA is TGTGCCAGCAGTTCGGGACTCCTAAATGAGCAGTTCTTC.

The chain uses TRBV29-1 and TRBJ2-7; TRBD2 aligns across 8 bases. Losses at the gene ends were 6 bases for V and 3 bases for J; bases not matched to a gene: 4. This CDR3 is 12 amino acids long. Germline V gene sequence: CDR1 SQVTM, CDR2 ANQGSEA. The CDR3 DNA follows: TGCAGCGTGCGGGGGGTAGGCTACGAGCAGTACTTC. This codes for CSVRGVGYEQYF.

The rearrangement joins TRBV28 to TRBJ1-5; D is unresolved. CDR1 MDHEN and CDR2 SYDVKM come from the germline V gene. Trimming took 3 bases from V and 3 from J, leaving 9 bases between them. The CDR3 sequence is 14 residues long. The CDR3, as DNA: TGTGCCAGCAGTTTCCTAGGGAACAATCAGCCCCAGCATTTT. Translation: CASSFLGNNQPQHF. Drawing the rest from reference TRBV28 and TRBJ1-5, the complete variable domain is DVKVTQSSRYLVKRTGEKVFLECVQDMDHENMFWYRQDPGLGLRLIYFSYDVKMKEKGDIPEGYSVSREKKERFSLILESASTNQTSMYLCASSFLGNNQPQHFGDGTRLSIL.

To note about this clone: The junction and the germline gene differ at one end; a read error may be behind it. The chain recombines TRBV7-8 with TRBJ2-7, with a tentative D call TRBD2 (5 bases). Germline-derived CDR1 and CDR2 are SGHVS and FQNEAQ. CDR3 length: 14 amino acids. CDR3 sequence reads: CASSLAPLDYEQYF. The CDR3 coding sequence is TGTGCCAGCAGCCTAGCCCCCCTGGACTACGAGCAGTACTTC.

This clone was counted only a few times. The rearrangement joins TRBV12-5 to TRBJ2-1; unclear D gene. Trimming removed 6 bases from V and 9 bases from J, with 12 bases in between. Germline V lookup: CDR1 LGHNT, CDR2 FRNRAP. CDR3 length equals 12 residues. The CDR3 coding sequence is TGTGCTAGTGGGATGCTTTCCGGTGAGCAGTTCTTC. Residues: CASGMLSGEQFF.

The genes are TRBV9 and TRBJ2-7, with 9 bases fitting TRBD1. CDR3 size: 15 residues. Germline loops: CDR1 SGDLS, CDR2 YYNGEE. V shed 3 bases and J 3 bases; nucleotides not matched to a gene: 7. CDR3 sequence: CASSARTGANYEQYF. In DNA, the CDR3 is TGTGCCAGCAGCGCTAGGACAGGGGCAAACTACGAGCAGTACTTC.

CDR3 nucleotides: TGTGCCAGCTCACCATCACAGAGCACAGATACGCAGTATTTT. It codes for CASSPSQSTDTQYF. The rearrangement joins TRBV18 to TRBJ2-3; D ambiguous. In germline, CDR1 is KGHSH, CDR2 LQKENI. The CDR3 runs 14 residues. Trimming left V 2 bases short and J 0 bases short, with 6 bases between.

This clone was seen more than once but under ten times. It may be a read error: a sequence one base away is much more abundant. The rearrangement joins TRBV4-1 to TRBJ1-1; possible D gene TRBD1, 5 bases. CDR3 length: 15 residues. The germline V gene encodes CDR1 MGHRA and CDR2 YSYEKL. The V end was cut by 1 base, the J end by 1 base, with 10 bases between. The CDR3 sequence: CASSQGLTGNTEAFF. The CDR3 DNA reads as TGCGCCAGCAGCCAAGGCCTTACAGGGAACACTGAAGCTTTCTTT.

This clone was found a few times. The V call is TRBV20-1, the J call TRBJ2-1; D might be TRBD2 (6 bases). This CDR3 spans 11 amino acids. The ends were cut back, 7 bases at V and 6 bases at J, with 10 bases in the middle. CDR1 is DFQATT, CDR2 SNEGSKA, per germline (reference sequence). The CDR3 DNA reads as TGCAGTGGTAGCGGAGTCAATGAGCAGTTCTTC. Its protein is CSGSGVNEQFF.